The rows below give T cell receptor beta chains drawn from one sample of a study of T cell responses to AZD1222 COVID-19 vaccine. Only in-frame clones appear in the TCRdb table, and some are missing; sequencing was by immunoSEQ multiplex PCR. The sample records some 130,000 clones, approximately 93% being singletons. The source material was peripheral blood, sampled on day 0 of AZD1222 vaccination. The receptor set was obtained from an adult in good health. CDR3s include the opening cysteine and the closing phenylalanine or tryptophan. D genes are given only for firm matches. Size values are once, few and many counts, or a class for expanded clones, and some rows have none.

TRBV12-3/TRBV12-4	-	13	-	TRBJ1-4	CASTTGIFEKLFF	TGTGCCAGCACCACAGGGATATTTGAAAAACTGTTTTTT
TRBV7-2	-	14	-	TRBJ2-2	CASSLWEDTGELFF	TGTGCCAGCAGCCTTTGGGAAGACACCGGGGAGCTGTTTTTT
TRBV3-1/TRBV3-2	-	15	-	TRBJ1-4	CASSPSSRRNEKLFF	TGTGCCAGCAGCCCATCGAGTAGGAGAAATGAAAAACTGTTTTTT
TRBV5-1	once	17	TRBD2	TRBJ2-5	CASSLTGTSGGQETQYF	TGCGCCAGCAGCTTGACAGGGACTAGCGGGGGCCAAGAGACCCAGTACTTC
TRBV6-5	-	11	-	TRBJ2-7	CASSSNYEQYF	TGTGCCAGCAGCTCGAACTACGAGCAGTACTTC
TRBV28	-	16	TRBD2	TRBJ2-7	CASSLSGGSSKYEQYF	TGTGCCAGCAGTTTATCGGGGGGGTCCTCTAAGTACGAGCAGTACTTC
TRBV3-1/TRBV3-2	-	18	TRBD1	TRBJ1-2	CASSQGYPDRDPTYGYTF	TGTGCCAGCAGCCAAGGATACCCGGACAGGGACCCCACCTATGGCTACACCTTC
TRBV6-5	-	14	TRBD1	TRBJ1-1	CASTTIRDRVEAFF	TGTGCCAGCACGACGATCCGGGACAGGGTCGAAGCTTTCTTT
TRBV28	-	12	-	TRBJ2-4	CASMRTGNIQYF	TGTGCCAGTATGAGAACAGGGAATATTCAGTACTTC
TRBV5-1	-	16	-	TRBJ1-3	CASSLVGGTFGNTIYF	TGCGCCAGCAGCTTGGTTGGGGGGACATTTGGAAACACCATATATTTT
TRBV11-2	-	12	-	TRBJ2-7	CASSSSSYEQYF	TGTGCCAGCAGCTCGAGCTCCTACGAGCAGTACTTC
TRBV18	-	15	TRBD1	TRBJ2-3	CASSPAAGGKDTQYF	TGTGCCAGCTCTCCGGCGGCAGGGGGCAAAGATACGCAGTATTTT
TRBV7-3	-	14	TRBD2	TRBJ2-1	CASSLTSGNNEQFF	TGTGCCAGCAGCCTGACTAGCGGAAACAATGAGCAGTTCTTC
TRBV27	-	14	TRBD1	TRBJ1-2	CASSPGGPNYGYTF	TGTGCCAGCAGCCCAGGGGGCCCCAACTATGGCTACACCTTC
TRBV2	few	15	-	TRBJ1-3	CASSIQTLSGNTIYF	TGTGCCAGCAGTATACAAACACTCTCTGGAAACACCATATATTTT
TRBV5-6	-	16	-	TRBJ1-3	CASSSDSGAPGNTIYF	TGTGCCAGCAGCTCCGACTCGGGGGCGCCCGGAAACACCATATATTTT
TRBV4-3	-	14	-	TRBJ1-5	CASSDNHRNQPQHF	TGCGCCAGCAGCGATAATCACCGGAATCAGCCCCAGCATTTT
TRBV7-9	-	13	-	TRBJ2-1	CASSLAGGSEQFF	TGTGCCAGCAGCTTAGCGGGAGGCAGTGAGCAGTTCTTC
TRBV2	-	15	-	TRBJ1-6	CASRAGTVVNSPLHF	TGTGCCAGCAGGGCCGGGACCGTAGTAAATTCACCCCTCCACTTT
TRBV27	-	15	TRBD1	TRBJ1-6	CASSARDRADSPLHF	TGTGCCAGCAGTGCACGGGACAGGGCGGATTCACCCCTCCACTTT